This T cell receptor (beta chain) was profiled in a study of blood T cells in healthy people across ages. Study-level points and caveats: As age increased, TCR beta diversity per million T cells fell in a roughly linear fashion.

Germline V gene sequence: CDR1 MNHNY, CDR2 SVGAGI (reference sequence). CDR3 size: 15 residues. V trimming: 2 bases; J trimming: 4 bases; junction bases outside the gene matches: 6. The table lists this clonotype with a few counts. Its target is not known. The authors ran a second PCR of about 6 to 11 cycles using a sample-barcoded 5' primer and a J-beta primer mix. TCRdb redid the calling of the 5' RACE reads with MiXCR, one entry per CDR3 protein. The data hold about 720,000 distinct CDR3 sequences, with roughly 25% observed a single time. Staff drew 9 to 10 milliliters of peripheral blood from each donor. These data also featured in a second study, about T cells of mothers and their children. That work adds: A few healthy Caucasian mothers and their six children were the donors. When the second PCR was run, its M1S primer added sample barcodes and 2-4 random nucleotides.

The sequence was obtained from a boy aged 10-17 years in good health. Sequences were obtained from blood. The chain is built from TRBV6-6 and TRBJ2-7; 9 bases fit TRBD1. CDR3: CASSYPPGQGYEQYF. CDR3 coding DNA: TGTGCCAGCAGTTACCCCCCGGGACAGGGATACGAGCAGTACTTC.